These 28 T cell receptor beta chains were all obtained from the same sample, sequenced in a study of beta chain features in type 1 diabetes. Their recognized antigens are unknown. The study, taken as a whole, reports: People with Type 1 diabetes carried modestly yet significantly shorter TCRB CDR3s in all four CD4+ subsets.

What was sequenced were expressed TCRB transcripts, since all of the isolated RNA had been reverse transcribed. The assay was immunoSEQ multiplex PCR, and TCRdb's table has in-frame clones only and misses some. This sample yields about 700,000 clones, of which under 15% are seen a single time; 0.022% belongs to the top ten. Sequencing was performed on naive CD4+ T cells from blood. The origin of the receptors is a young man with type 1 diabetes.

There are a few counts of this clone. The V call is TRBV9, the J call TRBJ2-1, with TRBD2 matching 10 bases. In germline, CDR1 is SGDLS, CDR2 YYNGEE. V shed 0 bases and J 7 bases; nucleotides not matched to a gene: 7. CDR3 length: 16 amino acids. The CDR3 DNA follows: TGTGCCAGCAGCGTAGGGGTGACTAGCGGGCAAAATGAGCAGTTCTTC. This codes for CASSVGVTSGQNEQFF.

V usage is TRBV7-9 and J usage is TRBJ1-1, with 9 bases identical to TRBD1. The junction had 3 bases not matched to a gene; V was cut back by 3 bases and J by 4 bases. Germline V gives CDR1 SEHNR, CDR2 FQNEAQ (reference sequence). The CDR3 has 14 residues. The CDR3, as DNA: TGTGCCAGCAGCTTGACAGGGGGTGGCACTGAAGCTTTCTTT. Translating it yields CASSLTGGGTEAFF.

This clone appeared a single time. CDR3 in amino acids: CASSLGQGLSNQPQHF. CDR3 in DNA: TGTGCCAGCTCATTAGGACAGGGTCTTAGCAATCAGCCCCAGCATTTT. The V call is TRBV18, the J call TRBJ1-5; 8 nucleotides line up with TRBD1. Per germline, CDR1 KGHSH and CDR2 LQKENI. The CDR3 sequence is 16 residues long. The V segment lost 5 bases and the J segment 0 bases; nucleotides outside the gene matches: 6. Full variable domain (rest looked up from reference TRBV18 and TRBJ1-5): NAGVMQNPRHLVRRRGQEARLRCSPMKGHSHVYWYRQLPEEGLKFMVYLQKENIIDESGMPKERFSAEFPKEGPSILRIQQVVRGDSAAYFCASSLGQGLSNQPQHFGDGTRLSIL.

The chain joins TRBV6-6 to TRBJ1-1; the D gene is possibly TRBD1 (6 bases). Germline values: CDR1 MNHNY, CDR2 SVGAGI (reference sequence). V lost 6 bases and J lost 11, with 16 bases in between. The length of the CDR3 is 12 residues. CDR3 amino acids: CASSREQGLAFF. The DNA for the CDR3 is TGTGCCAGCAGCAGAGAACAGGGCTTGGCTTTCTTT.

This clone has a handful of counts. CDR3 residues: CASSPRRASDAGELFF. The CDR3 nucleotides are TGTGCCAGCAGCCCCCGACGAGCTAGCGACGCCGGGGAGCTGTTTTTT. The chain is built from TRBV7-2 and TRBJ2-2; TRBD2 is a possible D gene (6 bases). V dropped 5 bases and J dropped 6 bases, with 19 bases sitting between them. Germline assignment: CDR1 SGHTA and CDR2 FQGNSA. CDR3 size: 16 residues.

This clone was counted a few times. The rearrangement joins TRBV2 to TRBJ1-2; 7 bases are shared with TRBD1. The CDR3 sequence is 14 residues long. CDR1 SNHLY and CDR2 FYNNEI come from the germline V gene. With 6 bases clipped from V and 6 bases from J, the junction kept 10 bases outside the gene matches. DNA of the CDR3: TGTGCCAGCAGAAGGGACAGTAGTAGGGATGGCTACACCTTC. This translates into CASRRDSSRDGYTF.

This clone has only a few counts. J is TRBJ1-2 and V is TRBV7-9; the D is unclear. V gave up 1 base and J gave up 8 bases, with 17 bases separating them. Germline values: CDR1 SEHNR, CDR2 FQNEAQ (reference sequence). This CDR3 comprises 15 residues. CDR3 residues: CASSLEGGPRRGYTF. The CDR3 region has the DNA TGTGCCAGCAGCTTAGAGGGAGGGCCGCGTCGCGGCTACACCTTC.

V usage is TRBV7-8 and J usage is TRBJ2-7; D gene uncertain. Trimming took off 5 bases at V and 2 bases at J, with 13 bases between the two ends. The CDR3 runs 14 residues. The germline CDR1 and CDR2 sequences are SGHVS and FQNEAQ. The CDR3 protein is CASSKDLFPYEQYF. In nucleotides, the CDR3 is TGTGCCAGCAGCAAGGACCTCTTCCCCTACGAGCAGTACTTC.

This clone was counted between two and nine times. The chain has TRBV18 and TRBJ2-5; D call uncertain. With 0 bases removed from V and 5 bases from J, the gap between germline ends came to 10 bases. Per the germline V gene, CDR1 is KGHSH and CDR2 is LQKENI. There are 14 residues in the CDR3. CDR3 bases: TGTGCCAGCTCACCACCTACAATGAGGGAGACCCAGTACTTC. Protein sequence: CASSPPTMRETQYF. Complete variable domain (other parts from reference TRBV18 and TRBJ2-5): NAGVMQNPRHLVRRRGQEARLRCSPMKGHSHVYWYRQLPEEGLKFMVYLQKENIIDESGMPKERFSAEFPKEGPSILRIQQVVRGDSAAYFCASSPPTMRETQYFGPGTRLLVL.

This chain joins TRBV28 and TRBJ1-6, with D unresolved. V shed 11 bases and J shed 7 bases, with 21 bases lying between them. The CDR3 length is 15 residues. Germline V lookup: CDR1 MDHEN, CDR2 SYDVKM. Here the CDR3 reads CALGEGPPSNSPLHF. CDR3 sequence (DNA): TGTGCCCTAGGAGAAGGGCCGCCGTCCAATTCACCCCTCCACTTT.

This clone appeared a few times. This rearrangement joins TRBV7-9 to TRBJ1-3; possible D gene TRBD1, 6 bases. Germline V CDR1 and CDR2: SEHNR, FQNEAQ (reference sequence). The CDR3 covers 14 residues. Between the trimmed V and J ends, which lost 7 bases and 0 bases, there was a span of 10 bases. DNA for the CDR3: TGTGCCAGCATTGGGACATTCTCTGGAAACACCATATATTTT. It specifies CASIGTFSGNTIYF.

J is TRBJ1-4 and V is TRBV2; D is possibly TRBD1 (6 bases). V was clipped by 6 bases and J by 5 bases, with 19 bases between them. In germline, CDR1 is SNHLY, CDR2 FYNNEI. The CDR3 extends over 16 amino acids. The DNA for the CDR3 is TGTGCCAGCAGCACAGCGAGGGCCCAGGGGAATGAAAAACTGTTTTTT. Translated: CASSTARAQGNEKLFF.

The chain employs TRBV11-2 and TRBJ2-5; D gene unclear. V lost 0 bases and J 5 bases, leaving 4 bases between the germline ends. The germline gives CDR1 SGHAT, CDR2 FQNNGV. The CDR3 consists of 12 residues. The CDR3 loop is CASSLDGETQYF. CDR3 in DNA: TGTGCCAGCAGCTTAGACGGCGAGACCCAGTACTTC.

This chain connects TRBV28 to TRBJ1-2, with a possible D match to TRBD1 (6 bases). Germline CDR1 MDHEN, CDR2 SYDVKM. V gave up 10 bases and J gave up 4 bases, with 19 bases separating them. This CDR3 comprises 14 residues. The chain's CDR3 is CATDDKGQSYGYTF. For the CDR3, the DNA is TGTGCCACCGACGACAAGGGACAAAGCTATGGCTACACCTTC.

This clone was counted only a few times. The chain carries TRBV5-1 and TRBJ2-1; a weak D match, TRBD2 (6 bases). Germline assignment: CDR1 SGHRS and CDR2 YFSETQ. The CDR3 sequence is 15 residues long. V was pared by 4 bases and J by 3 bases, with 14 bases between. The CDR3 DNA sequence: TGCGCCAGCAGCGAGGGACTCTCAAACTACAATGAGCAGTTCTTC. Translated, it gives CASSEGLSNYNEQFF.

V gene TRBV29-1 combines with J gene TRBJ1-1; maybe TRBD1 (6 bases). The V end was cut by 6 bases, the J end by 0 bases, with 14 bases between. Germline CDR1 SQVTM, CDR2 ANQGSEA. CDR3 length: 14 residues. CDR3 coding DNA: TGCAGCGTCCATCCCGGGACAATGAACACTGAAGCTTTCTTT. Protein: CSVHPGTMNTEAFF.

V is TRBV2 and J is TRBJ1-5; D call uncertain. V lost 4 bases and J 6 bases, leaving 4 bases between the germline ends. This CDR3 is built from 11 residues. Germline V lookup: CDR1 SNHLY, CDR2 FYNNEI. The DNA of the CDR3 is TGTGCCAGCAGTGGAGGTCAGCCCCAGCATTTT. This encodes CASSGGQPQHF.

This clone was seen a handful of times. This chain joins TRBV6-6 and TRBJ1-2, with a possible D match to TRBD1 (5 bases). V lost 0 bases, J lost 10 bases, and 9 bases lay in between. CDR1 is MNHNY, CDR2 SVGAGI, per germline (reference sequence). The CDR3 has 12 amino acids. DNA for the CDR3: TGTGCCAGCAGTTACTCGAGGGGACTCTACACCTTC. Translation: CASSYSRGLYTF.

This clone was seen more than once but under ten times. The rearrangement joins TRBV14 to TRBJ1-2, with D uncertain. The CDR3 is made up of 13 amino acids. V was trimmed by 1 base and J by 9 bases, leaving 12 bases between them. Germline V gene lookup returns CDR1 SGHDN and CDR2 FVKESK. The CDR3 DNA follows: TGTGCCAGCAGCCAAGTCAAGGCAGCCAGCTACACCTTC. It codes for CASSQVKAASYTF.

This clone has more than one count but fewer than ten. This chain joins TRBV10-3 and TRBJ2-1, with a possible D match to TRBD2 (5 bases). This CDR3 comprises 12 residues. V was clipped by 4 bases and J by 6 bases, with 7 bases between them. Germline V gives CDR1 ENHRY, CDR2 SYGVKD. CDR3 amino acids: CAISAGSNEQFF. CDR3 in DNA: TGTGCCATCAGTGCGGGGAGCAATGAGCAGTTCTTC.

This clone was counted between two and nine times. The rearrangement links TRBV19 to TRBJ2-5, with D tentatively TRBD1 (6 bases). CDR1 LNHDA and CDR2 SQIVND come from the germline V gene (reference sequence). V was clipped by 6 bases and J by 5 bases, with 16 bases between them. This CDR3 has 14 residues. The CDR3 coding sequence is TGTGCCAGTAGGACTGGGGGCGTCGAGGAGACCCAGTACTTC. Its translation is CASRTGGVEETQYF.

The V and J genes are TRBV5-4 and TRBJ2-7; weak D call: TRBD1 (6 bases). This CDR3 is built from 14 residues. The germline gives CDR1 SGHNT, CDR2 YYREEE (reference sequence). Trimming took off 0 bases at V and 2 bases at J, with 9 bases between the two ends. The CDR3 DNA is TGTGCCAGCAGCTTGGGACAGGAGCCCTACGAGCAGTACTTC. It is translated as CASSLGQEPYEQYF.

Here the CDR3 reads CASSPFAEKETQYF. The CDR3 region has the DNA TGTGCCAGCTCACCGTTCGCTGAGAAAGAGACCCAGTACTTC. The V and J genes are TRBV18 and TRBJ2-5; D is uncertain. The V end was cut by 3 bases, the J end by 3 bases, with 11 bases between. The germline V gene has CDR1 KGHSH and CDR2 LQKENI. CDR3 length equals 14 residues.

This clone showed up just a few times. The V gene is TRBV30, the J gene TRBJ2-7; 9 nucleotides align to TRBD1. Trimming at V came to 3 bases and at J to 4 bases, leaving 7 bases not matched to a gene. CDR3 size: 14 residues. CDR1 GTSNPN and CDR2 SVGIG come from the germline V gene (reference sequence). The CDR3 protein is CAWRGQGSQYEQYF. CDR3 sequence (DNA): TGTGCCTGGAGAGGACAGGGGTCCCAGTACGAGCAGTACTTC.

Only a few counts were recorded for this clone. V is TRBV25-1 and J is TRBJ1-6, with a possible D match to TRBD1 (6 bases). V was pared by 2 bases and J by 1 base, with 15 bases between. This CDR3 has 18 amino acids. Germline values: CDR1 MGHDK, CDR2 SYGVNS. CDR3 residues: CASSEGQPWLSYNSPLHF. The CDR3, as DNA: TGTGCCAGCAGTGAAGGACAGCCTTGGCTATCCTATAATTCACCCCTCCACTTT.

This clone came up a few times. The chain recombines TRBV14 with TRBJ1-4; D remains unclear. Germline lookup yields CDR1 SGHDN and CDR2 FVKESK. V was cut by 3 bases and J by 8 bases, with 19 bases left in between. The CDR3 extends over 16 amino acids. CDR3 bases: TGTGCCAGCAGCCACGGTCCGACATTGATTCGGGAAAAACTGTTTTTT. It yields the protein CASSHGPTLIREKLFF.

This clone was counted between two and nine times. The chain joins TRBV5-1 to TRBJ2-7; D may match TRBD1 or TRBD2 (5 bases each). V was trimmed by 0 bases and J by 4 bases, leaving 11 bases between them. Looked up from germline, CDR1 is SGHRS and CDR2 is YFSETQ. The CDR3 consists of 14 residues. CDR3 DNA sequence: TGCGCCAGCAGCTTGGCGGGACCCAATTACGAGCAGTACTTC. It is translated as CASSLAGPNYEQYF.

This clone has just a few counts. The V gene is TRBV11-2, the J gene TRBJ2-5, with TRBD2 matching over 13 bases. This CDR3 region has 16 residues. V lost 5 bases to trimming and J lost 5 bases; unmatched junction nucleotides: 8. Germline loops: CDR1 SGHAT, CDR2 FQNNGV. CDR3 nucleotide sequence: TGTGCCAGCAGCGCACGGACTAGCGGGGGAGGCGAGACCCAGTACTTC. It encodes CASSARTSGGGETQYF.